Detailed here is one T cell receptor beta chain. Its specificity is not known. The record originates from a study of cytomegalovirus exposure and HLA in healthy donors. Study conclusions and caveats: In a later analysis, parvovirus B19, influenza, CMV and Epstein-Barr virus appeared linked to several top co-occurrence clusters. Most subjects' HLA-A and HLA-B alleles were reportedly predicted from TCR beta sequences. As a later analysis revealed, most CMV-associated TCR beta chains appeared HLA-restricted. Highest at DRB1 and lowest at HLA-C, TCR association rates differed among HLA loci in a later analysis.

PCR involved 60 Vbeta and 13 Jbeta primers. Only in-frame clones appear in the TCRdb table, and some are missing; sequencing was by immunoSEQ multiplex PCR. Here the sample spans about 84,000 clones, around 78% being singletons. V lost 5 bases to trimming and J lost 6 bases; unmatched junction nucleotides: 5. The germline CDR1 and CDR2 sequences are MNHEY and SVGAGI. There are 13 residues in the CDR3. Sample: PBMCs. The receptor's source is a male donor in good health and CMV-seropositive. The chain links TRBV6-5 to TRBJ2-7, with 9 bases matching TRBD1. For the CDR3, the DNA is TGTGCCAGCAGTACCGGGACAGGGACCGAGCAGTACTTC. Translating gives CASSTGTGTEQYF.